The 10 T cell receptor beta chains presented below share a single source sample, sequenced in a study of CD8+ T cells in alopecia areata (dated by TCRdb to between 2018 and 2020). Library preparation employed the immunoSEQ multiplex PCR assay. For TCR sequencing, RNA was extracted from every sample and reverse transcribed into cDNA to serve as template. Here the immuneACCESS table is served through TCRdb, limited to in-frame sequences with V and J called. Missing clones are a known gap in these copies; in checked studies unresolved V genes cover under half, and the rest lacks a known reason. In this sample the table shows 150,000 to 200,000 clones, roughly three fifths of which occur a single time. The biggest ten clones account for under 1.5% of the sample. The treatment or condition tag for this specimen amounts to: oral pan-JAK inhibitor, 5-10 mg twice daily. This specimen was CD4+ T cells sorted from blood, taken around week 47, from a patient treated with tofacitinib. The receptors come from a human donor with alopecia areata.

This clone appeared a few times. The chain employs TRBV29-1 and TRBJ2-1; a possible D gene is TRBD1 (5 bases). The CDR3 spans 15 residues. Germline V gene sequence: CDR1 SQVTM, CDR2 ANQGSEA. V shed 7 bases and J shed 3 bases, with 19 bases lying between them. The CDR3 here is CSAQGTTDVYNEQFF. The CDR3 DNA is TGCAGCGCCCAGGGCACCACCGACGTCTACAATGAGCAGTTCTTC.

This clone turned up a few times. V and J are TRBV5-4 and TRBJ2-5; D not resolved. Trimming removed 5 bases at V and 10 bases at J, with 12 bases between. Germline values: CDR1 SGHNT, CDR2 YYREEE (reference sequence). The CDR3 runs 11 residues. The CDR3 loop reads CASSSSGNQYF. In DNA form, the CDR3 reads TGTGCCAGCAGTTCAAGTGGGAACCAGTACTTC.

In its sample, this clone was seen a few times. The gene calls are TRBV7-2 and TRBJ2-1; TRBD2 aligns across 7 bases. The CDR3 loop spans 17 amino acids. V lost 5 bases to trimming and J lost 0 bases; unmatched junction nucleotides: 10. CDR1 is SGHTA, CDR2 FQGNSA, per germline. The CDR3 DNA follows: TGTGCCAGCAGCCCGGCGATGCGGGGGAGCTCCTACAATGAGCAGTTCTTC. Its translation: CASSPAMRGSSYNEQFF.

A remark on this clone: At one end, the junction sequence differs from germline, possibly due to a read error. The gene calls are TRBV30 and TRBJ1-6; 7 nucleotides match TRBD1. The germline CDR1 and CDR2 sequences are GTSNPN and SVGIG (reference sequence). CDR3 length: 17 residues. CDR3 residues: CAGRLREGAVGRSPLHF. The CDR3 nucleotides read TGTGCCGGGAGGTTACGGGAGGGGGCTGTAGGCCGATCACCCCTCCACTTT. The variable domain in full, with the rest retrieved from reference TRBV30 and TRBJ1-6, is SQTIHQWPATLVQPVGSPLSLECTVEGTSNPNLYWYRQAAGRGLQLLFYSVGIGQISSEVPQNLSASRPQDRQFILSSKKLLLSDSGFYLCAGRLREGAVGRSPLHFGNGTRLTVT.

This clone was detected once. The V gene is TRBV5-1, the J gene TRBJ1-2; possibly TRBD1 for D (6 bases). CDR1 is SGHRS, CDR2 YFSETQ, per germline. Trimming shortened V by 0 bases and J by 7 bases, and 10 bases separated the two germline ends. This CDR3 spans 13 amino acids. DNA of the CDR3: TGCGCCAGCAGCTTGGAAGGGGGTGGTGGCTACACCTTC. Protein sequence: CASSLEGGGGYTF. The complete variable domain, with remaining parts taken from reference TRBV5-1 and TRBJ1-2, reads KAGVTQTPRYLIKTRGQQVTLSCSPISGHRSVSWYQQTPGQGLQFLFEYFSETQRNKGNFPGRFSGRQFSNSRSEMNVSTLELGDSALYLCASSLEGGGGYTFGSGTRLTVV.

This chain connects TRBV9 to TRBJ1-1, with D hard to call. V lost 0 bases to trimming and J lost 0 bases, with 6 bases between them. CDR1 SGDLS and CDR2 YYNGEE come from the germline V gene. CDR3 length: 14 residues. The CDR3 DNA is TGTGCCAGCAGCGTAGGCGCGGTGAACACTGAAGCTTTCTTT. Protein product: CASSVGAVNTEAFF. Using reference TRBV9 and TRBJ1-1 for the parts outside the CDR3, the full variable domain is DSGVTQTPKHLITATGQRVTLRCSPRSGDLSVYWYQQSLDQGLQFLIQYYNGEERAKGNILERFSAQQFPDLHSELNLSSLELGDSALYFCASSVGAVNTEAFFGQGTRLTVV.

V gene TRBV6-1 combines with J gene TRBJ2-5; 7 positions agree with TRBD2. The CDR3 consists of 16 residues. Losses at the gene ends were 2 bases for V and 0 bases for J; bases not matched to a gene: 6. From germline, CDR1 is MNHNS and CDR2 SASEGT. CDR3 in DNA: TGTGCCAGCAGTGAAAGTATAGCGGGCCACCAAGAGACCCAGTACTTC. Protein: CASSESIAGHQETQYF.

This chain links TRBV2 with TRBJ1-5, with D perhaps matching TRBD1 (5 bases). There are 14 residues in the CDR3. From germline, CDR1 is SNHLY and CDR2 FYNNEI. The germline V and J ends were trimmed by 2 bases and 4 bases, with 9 bases remaining between them. This CDR3 reads CASSEYRNNQPQHF. CDR3 coding DNA: TGTGCCAGCAGTGAATACAGGAATAATCAGCCCCAGCATTTT.

This chain connects TRBV7-9 to TRBJ2-1; D uncertain. Germline V CDR1 and CDR2: SEHNR, FQNEAQ (reference sequence). This CDR3 has 16 residues. The V and J ends lost 5 bases and 0 bases respectively, with 14 bases between them. The CDR3 loop is CASSPHLMSSYNEQFF. The CDR3 DNA reads as TGTGCCAGCAGCCCTCACCTTATGAGCTCCTACAATGAGCAGTTCTTC.

This chain connects TRBV9 to TRBJ2-7, with a weak D call TRBD2 (6 bases). Per the germline V gene, CDR1 is SGDLS and CDR2 is YYNGEE. This CDR3 region has 12 residues. Trimming removed 5 bases at V and 3 bases at J, with 9 bases between. CDR3 DNA sequence: TGTGCCAGCAGTAGGGACTTCTACGAGCAGTACTTC. This sequence encodes CASSRDFYEQYF.